What follows describes a single TCR beta chain. The sample comes from a study of blood T cell repertoires in COVID-19. V dropped 6 bases and J dropped 0 bases, with 11 bases sitting between them. CDR3 length: 14 residues. The V gene's germline CDR1 is MNHEY and CDR2 SMNVEV (reference sequence). Per the original methods: Reference gene primers were amplified, and this amplification served to estimate nucleated cell counts. TCRdb keeps only in-frame clones here, not all; method: immunoSEQ multiplex PCR. The DNA gave D and trimming, while V, J and clone size come from that table. The table lists approximately 89,000 clones, roughly 84% of them singletons.

The clonotype was recovered from a woman between 65 and 79 years old with acute or convalescent COVID-19. This chain links TRBV27 with TRBJ1-1; maybe TRBD1 (6 bases). Sequencing input: peripheral blood. The CDR3 region has the DNA TGTGCCAGCAGGACGGGGGGCGTGAACACTGAAGCTTTCTTT. This encodes CASRTGGVNTEAFF.